These 20 T cell receptor beta chains originate from one sample sequenced in a study of long-term antiretroviral therapy in people with HIV. Runs used v3.0 of the immunoSEQ assay and were done at survey level. The table came from immunoSEQ multiplex PCR; TCRdb's copy has only in-frame clones and leaves some out. The sample carries around 25,000 clones, roughly 85% recorded once. The sample in question was unsorted PBMCs, obtained 2.3 years after starting antiretroviral therapy. Receptors were obtained from a middle-aged man with HIV.

The gene calls are TRBV7-8 and TRBJ2-4, with D unclear. This CDR3 contains 16 residues. Per germline, CDR1 SGHVS and CDR2 FQNEAQ. V lost 5 bases and J lost 1, with 15 bases in between. CDR3: CASSPLRVGAKNIQYF. As DNA, the CDR3 is TGTGCCAGCAGCCCCTTACGGGTCGGGGCCAAAAACATTCAGTACTTC.

V usage is TRBV5-6 and J usage is TRBJ1-5, with unresolved D. The germline CDR1 and CDR2 sequences are SGHDT and YYEEEE. This CDR3 has 11 residues. V was shortened by 3 bases and J by 11 bases, with 9 bases between the two germline ends. In DNA form, the CDR3 reads TGTGCCAGCAGCTCGGGCGGAGCCCAGCATTTT. Protein: CASSSGGAQHF.

Regarding this clone: One end of the junction varies from germline; a read error may be responsible. V and J are TRBV7-2 and TRBJ2-7, with D perhaps being TRBD1 or TRBD2 (7 bases each). From germline, CDR1 is SGHTA and CDR2 FQGNSA. This CDR3 comprises 12 residues. Here the CDR3 reads CASSLGGGQWSF. The CDR3 DNA follows: TGTGCCAGCAGCTTAGGGGGGGGACAGTGGAGCTTC.

J is TRBJ2-7 and V is TRBV11-2; TRBD1 is a possible D gene (5 bases). This CDR3 spans 13 amino acids. Per the germline V gene, CDR1 is SGHAT and CDR2 is FQNNGV. V lost 1 base and J lost 4, with 8 bases in between. The CDR3 here is CASSLVSGYEQYF. CDR3 nucleotide sequence: TGTGCCAGCAGCTTAGTATCAGGGTACGAGCAGTACTTC.

This rearrangement joins TRBV2 to TRBJ2-1; 7 bases agree with TRBD1. The V gene end was trimmed by 8 bases and the J gene end by 0 bases; junction bases not matched to a gene: 10. The CDR3 is 16 amino acids. Germline CDR1 reads SNHLY; CDR2 reads FYNNEI. Written as DNA, the CDR3 is TGTGCCAGCGAGGGGGCGGGCCCGAGCTCCTACAATGAGCAGTTCTTC. This codes for CASEGAGPSSYNEQFF.

The chain recombines TRBV5-1 with TRBJ2-1; no firm D call. V dropped 5 bases and J dropped 1 base, with 10 bases sitting between them. The CDR3 is 14 amino acids. CDR1 and CDR2 (germline): SGHRS, YFSETQ. CDR3 in amino acids: CASRQDASYNEQFF. CDR3 DNA: TGCGCCAGCAGGCAGGACGCGTCCTACAATGAGCAGTTCTTC.

The genes are TRBV6-1 and TRBJ1-1; TRBD1 agrees at 8 bases. With V trimmed by 3 bases and J by 0 bases, 9 bases remained unmatched. This CDR3 contains 17 residues. CDR1 is MNHNS, CDR2 SASEGT, per germline. DNA of the CDR3: TGTGCCAGCAGTGAGACAAGCTTGGGACAGGTGAACACTGAAGCTTTCTTT. Translating gives CASSETSLGQVNTEAFF.

V is TRBV4-1 and J is TRBJ2-1; D call uncertain. Germline assignment: CDR1 MGHRA and CDR2 YSYEKL. This CDR3 comprises 14 residues. V shed 1 base and J shed 4 bases, with 8 bases lying between them. CDR3 DNA: TGCGCCAGCAGCCAAGTGCTAGGTTACAATGAGCAGTTCTTC. It translates to CASSQVLGYNEQFF.

This chain joins TRBV4-1 and TRBJ2-1; maybe TRBD1 (6 bases). This CDR3 is 16 amino acids long. Trimming cost V 6 bases and J 4 bases, with 19 bases left between them. Germline values: CDR1 MGHRA, CDR2 YSYEKL. The chain's CDR3 is CASRPLDSPVYNEQFF. The CDR3 nucleotides are TGCGCCAGCAGACCCCTGGACAGTCCTGTTTACAATGAGCAGTTCTTC.

This chain uses TRBV2 with TRBJ2-3; 9 nucleotides agree with TRBD2. Trimming removed 2 bases from V and 4 bases from J; junction bases left unmatched: 13. There are 18 residues in the CDR3. Per germline, CDR1 SNHLY and CDR2 FYNNEI. The DNA for the CDR3 is TGTGCCAGCAGTGAATTGGTAGCGGGGGCTACGGCCTCAGATACGCAGTATTTT. It encodes CASSELVAGATASDTQYF.

The V gene is TRBV2, the J gene TRBJ1-5; D not certain. CDR3 length: 13 amino acids. The V gene lost 6 bases and the J gene lost 6 bases, with 12 bases spanning the gap. Germline CDR1 is SNHLY and CDR2 is FYNNEI. The CDR3 region is CASSWGGSQPQHF. For the CDR3, the DNA is TGTGCCAGCAGCTGGGGAGGGTCTCAGCCCCAGCATTTT.

The V gene is TRBV7-8, the J gene TRBJ1-2; 7 bases match TRBD1. Per germline, CDR1 SGHVS and CDR2 FQNEAQ. With 1 base clipped from V and 6 bases from J, the junction kept 11 bases outside the gene matches. The CDR3 is 16 amino acids. The CDR3 region is CASSLDRDSLSDGYTF. CDR3 DNA sequence: TGTGCCAGCAGCTTAGACCGGGACAGCCTTTCCGATGGCTACACCTTC. Variable domain in full (rest from reference TRBV7-8 and TRBJ1-2): GAGVSQSPRYKVAKRGQDVALRCDPISGHVSLFWYQQALGQGPEFLTYFQNEAQLDKSGLPSDRFFAERPEGSVSTLKIQRTQQEDSAVYLCASSLDRDSLSDGYTFGSGTRLTVV.

The chain links TRBV5-4 to TRBJ1-2; 8 positions match TRBD1. Per germline, CDR1 SGHNT and CDR2 YYREEE (reference sequence). The CDR3 covers 17 residues. J gave up 8 bases and V 3 bases, and 18 bases lay outside the gene matches. The CDR3, as DNA: TGTGCCAGCAGCTCCCACCAATCAGGGGGCAGTAGTAAAGGCTACACCTTC. Translation gives CASSSHQSGGSSKGYTF.

The rearrangement links TRBV5-1 to TRBJ1-3; 7 nucleotides match TRBD1. The CDR3 consists of 18 residues. Germline V lookup: CDR1 SGHRS, CDR2 YFSETQ. V lost 3 bases to trimming and J lost 0 bases; unmatched junction nucleotides: 12. CDR3 amino acids: CASSSELRGEISGNTIYF. The CDR3 DNA sequence: TGCGCCAGCAGCTCCGAACTCAGGGGGGAAATCTCTGGAAACACCATATATTTT.

The chain recombines TRBV5-6 with TRBJ1-2; no definite D call. V lost 2 bases and J lost 2, with 10 bases in between. Germline CDR1 is SGHDT and CDR2 is YYEEEE. This CDR3 region has 14 residues. Here the CDR3 reads CASSFYNGNYGYTF. DNA for the CDR3: TGTGCCAGCAGCTTCTATAACGGCAACTATGGCTACACCTTC. Based on the CDR3 plus reference TRBV5-6 and TRBJ1-2, the full variable domain is DAGVTQSPTHLIKTRGQQVTLRCSPKSGHDTVSWYQQALGQGPQFIFQYYEEEERQRGNFPDRFSGHQFPNYSSELNVNALLLGDSALYLCASSFYNGNYGYTFGSGTRLTVV.

The rearrangement joins TRBV7-9 to TRBJ1-3; 8 positions agree with TRBD1. The CDR3 is made up of 15 amino acids. V gave up 5 bases and J gave up 7 bases; unmatched junction bases: 10. In germline, CDR1 is SEHNR, CDR2 FQNEAQ (reference sequence). This CDR3 reads CASSQTGTGDNTIYF. The CDR3 nucleotides are TGTGCCAGCAGCCAAACCGGGACAGGAGACAACACCATATATTTT.

This chain joins TRBV12-5 and TRBJ2-7; D is tentatively TRBD1 or TRBD2 (7 bases each). Between the trimmed V and J ends, which lost 6 bases and 2 bases, there was a span of 14 bases. The CDR3 extends over 14 amino acids. Germline V lookup: CDR1 LGHNT, CDR2 FRNRAP. In nucleotides, the CDR3 is TGTGCTAGTGGCCTGGGAGGGGGCCCCTACGAGCAGTACTTC. As protein: CASGLGGGPYEQYF.

The chain carries TRBV6-1 and TRBJ2-7; the D gene is possibly TRBD1 (5 bases). The ends were cut back, 6 bases at V and 7 bases at J, with 16 bases in the middle. Germline values: CDR1 MNHNS, CDR2 SASEGT. The CDR3 has 13 residues. CDR3 region: CASSYSIDREQYF. In DNA form, the CDR3 reads TGTGCCAGCAGCTATTCGATCGACAGAGAGCAGTACTTC.

J is TRBJ2-1 and V is TRBV2; 8 nucleotides line up with TRBD1. Unmatched junction bases numbered 4, after V lost 7 bases and J lost 5 bases. The germline CDR1 and CDR2 sequences are SNHLY and FYNNEI. This CDR3 comprises 13 residues. The CDR3 nucleotides read TGTGCCAGCATAACAGGGGGTAACAATGAGCAGTTCTTC. It yields the protein CASITGGNNEQFF.

This clone was seen more than once but under ten times. V is TRBV19 and J is TRBJ1-1; 10 bases match TRBD1. Germline CDR1 and CDR2: LNHDA and SQIVND (reference sequence). V trimming: 1 base; J trimming: 5 bases; junction bases outside the gene matches: 16. The CDR3 contains 19 residues. CDR3 in amino acids: CASSIGRGQGGARKTEAFF. The CDR3 DNA reads TGTGCCAGTAGTATAGGGAGAGGACAGGGGGGCGCACGGAAAACTGAAGCTTTCTTT.